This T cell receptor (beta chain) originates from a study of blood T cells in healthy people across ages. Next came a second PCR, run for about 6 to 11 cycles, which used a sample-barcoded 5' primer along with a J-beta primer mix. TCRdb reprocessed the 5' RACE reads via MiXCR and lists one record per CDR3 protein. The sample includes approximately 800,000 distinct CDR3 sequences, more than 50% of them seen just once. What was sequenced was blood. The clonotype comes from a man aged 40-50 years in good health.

The CDR3 here is CASSPTAGTYEQYF. The CDR3 DNA is TGTGCCAGCAGCCCCACCGCGGGTACCTACGAGCAGTACTTC. J is TRBJ2-7 and V is TRBV7-2; a possible D gene is TRBD2 (5 bases). The V gene's germline CDR1 is SGHTA and CDR2 FQGNSA. This CDR3 spans 14 amino acids. The V end lost 5 bases, the J end lost 2 bases, and 13 bases lay between the germline ends.